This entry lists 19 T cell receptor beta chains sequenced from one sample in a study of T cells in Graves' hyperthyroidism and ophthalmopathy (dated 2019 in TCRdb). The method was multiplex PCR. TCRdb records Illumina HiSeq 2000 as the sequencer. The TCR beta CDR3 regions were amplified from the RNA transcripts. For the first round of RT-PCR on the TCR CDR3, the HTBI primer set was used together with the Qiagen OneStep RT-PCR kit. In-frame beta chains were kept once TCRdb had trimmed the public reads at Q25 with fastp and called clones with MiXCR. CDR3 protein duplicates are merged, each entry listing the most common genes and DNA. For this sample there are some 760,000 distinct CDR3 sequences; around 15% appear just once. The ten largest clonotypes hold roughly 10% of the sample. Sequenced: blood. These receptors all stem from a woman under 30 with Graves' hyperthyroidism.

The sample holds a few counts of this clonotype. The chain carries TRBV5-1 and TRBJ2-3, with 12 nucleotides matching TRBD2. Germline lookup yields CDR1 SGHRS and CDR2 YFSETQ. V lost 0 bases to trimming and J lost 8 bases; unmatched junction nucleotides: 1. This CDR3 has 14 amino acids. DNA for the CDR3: TGCGCCAGCAGCTTGGGACTAGCGGGAGTTACGCAGTATTTT. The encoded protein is CASSLGLAGVTQYF. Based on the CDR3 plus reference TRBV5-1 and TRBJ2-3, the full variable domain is KAGVTQTPRYLIKTRGQQVTLSCSPISGHRSVSWYQQTPGQGLQFLFEYFSETQRNKGNFPGRFSGRQFSNSRSEMNVSTLELGDSALYLCASSLGLAGVTQYFGPGTRLTVL.

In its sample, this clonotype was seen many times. The CDR3 DNA is TGCAGTGCTAGAGATCGCGGGGGGGCTTACAATGAGCAGTTCTTC. Protein product: CSARDRGGAYNEQFF. The chain joins TRBV20-1 to TRBJ2-1, with 9 nucleotides matching TRBD2. Unmatched junction bases numbered 4, after V lost 0 bases and J lost 4 bases. Looked up from germline, CDR1 is DFQATT and CDR2 is SNEGSKA (reference sequence). This CDR3 has 15 amino acids.

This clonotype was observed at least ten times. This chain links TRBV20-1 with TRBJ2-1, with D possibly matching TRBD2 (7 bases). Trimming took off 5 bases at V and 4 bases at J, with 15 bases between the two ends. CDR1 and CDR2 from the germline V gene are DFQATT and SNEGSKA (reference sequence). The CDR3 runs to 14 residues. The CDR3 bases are TGCAGTGCTGGGGGGGCGGGAGATTACAATGAGCAGTTCTTC. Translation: CSAGGAGDYNEQFF.

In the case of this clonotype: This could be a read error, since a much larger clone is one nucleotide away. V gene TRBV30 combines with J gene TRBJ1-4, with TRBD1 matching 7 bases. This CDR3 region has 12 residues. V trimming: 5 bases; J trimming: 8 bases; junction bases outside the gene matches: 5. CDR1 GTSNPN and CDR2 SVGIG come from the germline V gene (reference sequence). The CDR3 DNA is TGTGCCTGGGGACCGACAGGGGAAAAACTGTTTTTT. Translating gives CAWGPTGEKLFF.

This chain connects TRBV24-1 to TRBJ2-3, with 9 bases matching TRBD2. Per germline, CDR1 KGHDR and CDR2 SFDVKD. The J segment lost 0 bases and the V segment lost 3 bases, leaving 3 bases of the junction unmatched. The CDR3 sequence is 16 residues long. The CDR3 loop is CATSDTTSGSTDTQYF. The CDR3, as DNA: TGTGCCACCAGTGATACGACTAGCGGTAGCACAGATACGCAGTATTTT.

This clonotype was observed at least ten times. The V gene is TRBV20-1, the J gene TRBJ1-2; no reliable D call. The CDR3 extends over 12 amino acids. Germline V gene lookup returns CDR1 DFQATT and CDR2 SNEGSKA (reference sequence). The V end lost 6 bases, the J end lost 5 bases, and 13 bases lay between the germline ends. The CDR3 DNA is TGCAGTGCCACTCCCTTTGTGTATGGCTACACCTTC. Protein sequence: CSATPFVYGYTF.

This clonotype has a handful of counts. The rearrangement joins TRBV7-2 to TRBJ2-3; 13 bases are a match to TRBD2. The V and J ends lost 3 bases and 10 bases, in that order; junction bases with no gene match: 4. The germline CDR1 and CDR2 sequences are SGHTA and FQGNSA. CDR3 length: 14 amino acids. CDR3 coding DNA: TGTGCCAGCAGCTTCGGGACTAGCGGGATGGCGCAGTATTTT. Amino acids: CASSFGTSGMAQYF.

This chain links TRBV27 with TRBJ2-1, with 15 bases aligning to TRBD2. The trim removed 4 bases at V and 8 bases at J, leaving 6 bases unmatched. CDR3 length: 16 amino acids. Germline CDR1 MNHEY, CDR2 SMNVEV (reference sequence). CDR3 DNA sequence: TGTGCCAGCAGTTCGGGACTAGCGGGAGGTTGGGATGAGCAGTTCTTC. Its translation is CASSSGLAGGWDEQFF.

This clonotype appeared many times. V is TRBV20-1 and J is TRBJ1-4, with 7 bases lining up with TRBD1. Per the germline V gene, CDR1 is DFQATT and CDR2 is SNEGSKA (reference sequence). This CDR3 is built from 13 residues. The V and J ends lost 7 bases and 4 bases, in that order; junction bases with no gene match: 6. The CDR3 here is CSVPGTVNEKLFF. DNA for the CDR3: TGCAGTGTTCCCGGGACAGTTAATGAAAAACTGTTTTTT.

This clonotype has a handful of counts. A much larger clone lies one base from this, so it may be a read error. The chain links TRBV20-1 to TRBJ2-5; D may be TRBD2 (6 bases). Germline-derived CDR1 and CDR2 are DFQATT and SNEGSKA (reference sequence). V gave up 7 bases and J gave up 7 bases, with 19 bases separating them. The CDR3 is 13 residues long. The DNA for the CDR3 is TGCAGTGTCCCCTGGGGGACGCGGGGGACCCAGTACTTC. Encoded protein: CSVPWGTRGTQYF.

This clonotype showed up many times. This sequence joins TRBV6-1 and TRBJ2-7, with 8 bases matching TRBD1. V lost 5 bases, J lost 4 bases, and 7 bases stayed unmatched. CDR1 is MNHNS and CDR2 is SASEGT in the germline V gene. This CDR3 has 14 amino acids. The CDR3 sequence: CASSYQDRVYEQYF. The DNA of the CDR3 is TGTGCCAGCAGTTATCAGGACAGGGTGTACGAGCAGTACTTC.

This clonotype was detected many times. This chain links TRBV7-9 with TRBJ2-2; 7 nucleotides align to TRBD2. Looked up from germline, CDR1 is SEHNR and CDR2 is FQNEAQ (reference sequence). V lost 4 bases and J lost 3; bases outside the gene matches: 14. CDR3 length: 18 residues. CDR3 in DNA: TGTGCCAGCAGCTCGTCACTAGCGCAGACTGGGGACACCGGGGAGCTGTTTTTT. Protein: CASSSSLAQTGDTGELFF.

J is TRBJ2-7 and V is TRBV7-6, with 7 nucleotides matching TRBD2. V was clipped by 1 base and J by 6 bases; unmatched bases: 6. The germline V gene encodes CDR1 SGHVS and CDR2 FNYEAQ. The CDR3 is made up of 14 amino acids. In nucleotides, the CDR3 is TGTGCCAGCAGCTTAGAAAACGGGAGGACCGAGCAGTACTTC. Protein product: CASSLENGRTEQYF.

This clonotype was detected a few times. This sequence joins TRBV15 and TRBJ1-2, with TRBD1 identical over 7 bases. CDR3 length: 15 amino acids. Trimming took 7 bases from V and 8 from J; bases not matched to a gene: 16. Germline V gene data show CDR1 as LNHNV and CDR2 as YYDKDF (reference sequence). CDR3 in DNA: TGTGCCACCACCTCCGGGACAGTGTCGACTCGGGGCTACACCTTC. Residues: CATTSGTVSTRGYTF.

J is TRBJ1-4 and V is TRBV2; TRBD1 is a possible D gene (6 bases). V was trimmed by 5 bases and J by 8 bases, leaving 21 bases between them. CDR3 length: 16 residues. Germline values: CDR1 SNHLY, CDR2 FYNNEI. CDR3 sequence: CASSTTGIARAEKLFF. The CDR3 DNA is TGTGCCAGCAGTACCACAGGGATCGCCCGGGCCGAAAAACTGTTTTTT.

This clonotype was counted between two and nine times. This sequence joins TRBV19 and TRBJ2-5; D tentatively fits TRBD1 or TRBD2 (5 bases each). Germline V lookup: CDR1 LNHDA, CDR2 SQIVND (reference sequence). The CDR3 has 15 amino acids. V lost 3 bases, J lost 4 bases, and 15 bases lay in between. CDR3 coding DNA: TGTGCCAGTAGTATTGGGACGTCTCAGGGAGAGACCCAGTACTTC. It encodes CASSIGTSQGETQYF.

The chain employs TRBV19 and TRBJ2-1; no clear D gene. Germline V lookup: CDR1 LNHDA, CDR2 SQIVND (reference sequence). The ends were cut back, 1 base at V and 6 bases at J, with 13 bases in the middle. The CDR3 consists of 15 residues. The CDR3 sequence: CASSIGTSRFNEQFF. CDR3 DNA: TGTGCCAGTAGTATAGGGACCTCCCGGTTCAATGAGCAGTTCTTC.

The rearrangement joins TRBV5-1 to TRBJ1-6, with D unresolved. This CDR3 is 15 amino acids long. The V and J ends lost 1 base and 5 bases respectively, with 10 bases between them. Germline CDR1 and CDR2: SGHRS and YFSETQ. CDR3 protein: CASSLSTANNSPLHF. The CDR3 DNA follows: TGCGCCAGCAGCTTGTCTACGGCGAATAATTCACCCCTCCACTTT.

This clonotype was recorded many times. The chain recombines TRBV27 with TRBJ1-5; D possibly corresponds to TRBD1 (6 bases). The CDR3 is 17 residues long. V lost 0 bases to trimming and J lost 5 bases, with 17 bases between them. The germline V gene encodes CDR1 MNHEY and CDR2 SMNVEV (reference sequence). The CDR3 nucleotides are TGTGCCAGCAGTTTATCAGCGGGGGCCCAGGAGGATCAGCCCCAGCATTTT. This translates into CASSLSAGAQEDQPQHF.